These 10 T cell receptor beta chains were sequenced from one sample in a study of post-analysis software for immune sequencing data (dated by TCRdb to 2014 to 2015). Summary of the overall study and its limitations: Significantly higher frequencies in patients than in controls were found for about five TRBV segments, including TRBV5-6, TRBV5-1 and TRBV20-1.

These receptors are not linked to any known antigen. Library generation was performed with PCR. Sequencing was performed on an Illumina HiSeq 2500. Unique molecular identifiers were incorporated into TCR beta cDNA libraries to reduce PCR and sequencing biases. Starting from the raw public reads, TCRdb applied fastp trimming at Q25, assembled clones with MiXCR and retained in-frame beta chains. Rows merge per CDR3 protein into single entries with the most common DNA and genes. The sample table contains about 680,000 distinct CDR3 sequences; only one count was recorded for roughly three fifths of them. Around 11% of the sample rests with the top ten. Material for sequencing was blood. Receptors were obtained from a girl aged 2 to 10 with multiple sclerosis.

This clonotype was found a few times. The chain joins TRBV7-2 to TRBJ1-2; TRBD1 aligns across 9 bases. The J segment lost 8 bases and the V segment lost 5 bases, leaving 9 bases of the junction unmatched. From germline, CDR1 is SGHTA and CDR2 FQGNSA. This CDR3 is 14 amino acids long. CDR3 loop: CASSPGTGMGGYTF. The DNA for the CDR3 is TGTGCCAGCAGCCCTGGGACAGGGATGGGAGGCTACACCTTC.

This clonotype was picked up a small number of times. The genes are TRBV20-1 and TRBJ2-1; 9 nucleotides match TRBD1. Germline CDR1 and CDR2: DFQATT and SNEGSKA (reference sequence). V lost 5 bases, J lost 7 bases, and 9 bases stayed unmatched. The CDR3 runs 14 residues. CDR3 sequence (DNA): TGCAGTGCTGCCCCGGGACAGGGACGAAATGAGCAGTTCTTC. It yields the protein CSAAPGQGRNEQFF.

There are a few counts of this clonotype. J is TRBJ2-1 and V is TRBV29-1; D perhaps matches TRBD1 (5 bases). Per the germline V gene, CDR1 is SQVTM and CDR2 is ANQGSEA. The CDR3 loop spans 12 amino acids. Trimming stripped 6 bases from V and 4 bases from J, with 10 bases between. CDR3 in amino acids: CSVAGMYNEQFF. As DNA, the CDR3 is TGCAGCGTGGCAGGGATGTACAATGAGCAGTTCTTC.

The chain recombines TRBV20-1 with TRBJ2-3; D call uncertain. Germline V gene sequence: CDR1 DFQATT, CDR2 SNEGSKA (reference sequence). With 5 bases removed from V and 1 base from J, the gap between germline ends came to 25 bases. This CDR3 comprises 18 residues. The CDR3 protein is CSAAITRGRVPGTDTQYF. The CDR3 DNA reads TGCAGTGCTGCTATTACGAGAGGACGTGTACCGGGCACAGATACGCAGTATTTT.

The J gene is TRBJ2-5, the V gene TRBV7-9; 8 nucleotides line up with TRBD1. The CDR3 contains 14 residues. The V gene's germline CDR1 is SEHNR and CDR2 FQNEAQ (reference sequence). V shed 1 base, J shed 9 bases, and the junction held 7 bases outside the gene matches. CDR3 in amino acids: CASSLGPGQAAQYF. The CDR3 region has the DNA TGTGCCAGCAGCTTAGGACCGGGACAGGCGGCCCAGTACTTC.

V and J are TRBV10-3 and TRBJ1-6; 8 nucleotides match TRBD1. Germline lookup yields CDR1 ENHRY and CDR2 SYGVKD. The CDR3 runs to 14 residues. Losses at the gene ends were 7 bases for V and 11 bases for J; bases not matched to a gene: 10. The chain's CDR3 is CAITPDRDKPPLHF. As DNA, the CDR3 is TGTGCCATCACCCCGGACAGGGATAAGCCACCCCTCCACTTT.

This clonotype was detected a few times. This rearrangement joins TRBV6-2 or TRBV6-3 to TRBJ2-3; the D call may be TRBD1 or TRBD2 (5 bases each). Trimming cost V 3 bases and J 1 base, with 14 bases left between them. The V gene's germline CDR1 is MNHEY and CDR2 SVGEGT. This CDR3 has 16 residues. CDR3 region: CASSYRQRGGTDTQYF. The CDR3 nucleotides are TGTGCCAGCAGTTATAGGCAGAGGGGCGGCACAGATACGCAGTATTTT.

This clonotype was detected only a few times. This sequence joins TRBV29-1 and TRBJ1-2; D possibly corresponds to TRBD1 (6 bases). The CDR3 length is 15 residues. Trimming stripped 4 bases from V and 6 bases from J, with 21 bases between. From germline, CDR1 is SQVTM and CDR2 ANQGSEA. CDR3 amino acids: CSVVSPRGRENGYTF. The DNA for the CDR3 is TGCAGCGTTGTTAGTCCCCGGGGGCGTGAAAATGGCTACACCTTC.

The rearrangement uses TRBV5-1 and TRBJ2-7, with D perhaps TRBD1 or TRBD2 (6 bases each). From germline, CDR1 is SGHRS and CDR2 YFSETQ. Deletions cut 4 bases from V and 5 bases from J, with 7 bases between. This CDR3 is 11 amino acids long. The CDR3 loop reads CASSRGHEQYF. As DNA, the CDR3 is TGCGCCAGCAGCCGGGGGCACGAGCAGTACTTC.

V gene TRBV20-1 combines with J gene TRBJ2-7; 9 nucleotides align to TRBD2. Germline V lookup: CDR1 DFQATT, CDR2 SNEGSKA (reference sequence). Losses at the gene ends were 6 bases for V and 2 bases for J; bases not matched to a gene: 11. The CDR3 is made up of 15 amino acids. In DNA, the CDR3 is TGCAGTGCCAGTATAGCGGGAGCGGCCGCCTACGAGCAGTACTTC. It encodes CSASIAGAAAYEQYF.